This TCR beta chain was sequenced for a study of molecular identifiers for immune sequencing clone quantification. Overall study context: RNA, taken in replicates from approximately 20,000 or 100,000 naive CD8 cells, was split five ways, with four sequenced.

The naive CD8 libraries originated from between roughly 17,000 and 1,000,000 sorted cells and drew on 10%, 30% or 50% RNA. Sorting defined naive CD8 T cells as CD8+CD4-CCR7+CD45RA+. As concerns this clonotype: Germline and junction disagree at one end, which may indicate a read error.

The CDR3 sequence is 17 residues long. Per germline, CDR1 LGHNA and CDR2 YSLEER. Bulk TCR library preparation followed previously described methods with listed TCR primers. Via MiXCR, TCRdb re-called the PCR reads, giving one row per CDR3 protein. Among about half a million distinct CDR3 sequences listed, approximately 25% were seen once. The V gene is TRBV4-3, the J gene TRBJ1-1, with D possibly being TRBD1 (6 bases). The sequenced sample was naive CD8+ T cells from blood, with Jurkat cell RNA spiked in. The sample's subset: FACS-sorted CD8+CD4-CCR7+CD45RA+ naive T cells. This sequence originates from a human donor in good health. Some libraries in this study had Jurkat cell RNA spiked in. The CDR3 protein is CACSQDYGTSGDTEAFF. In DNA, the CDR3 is TGCGCCTGCAGCCAAGATTACGGCACGTCAGGGGATACTGAAGCTTTCTTT.